This TCR beta chain was obtained from a study of cytomegalovirus exposure and HLA in healthy donors. Amplification used 60 Vbeta primers and 13 Jbeta primers. The assay was immunoSEQ multiplex PCR, and TCRdb's table has in-frame clones only and misses some. The data contain 110,000 to 150,000 clones, 55% to 80% of them singletons. V lost 7 bases to trimming and J lost 1 base, with 7 bases between them. The CDR3 length is 12 residues. Germline V gene sequence: CDR1 SNHLY, CDR2 FYNNEI. The chain joins TRBV2 to TRBJ1-1; TRBD1 might be the D (5 bases). The TCR was taken from a middle-aged woman in good health and CMV-seronegative. The specimen was PBMCs. Written as DNA, the CDR3 is TGTGCCAGCACCAGGGAGAACACTGAAGCTTTCTTT. Residues: CASTRENTEAFF.